These 2 T cell receptor beta chains were sequenced from one sample in a study of cytomegalovirus exposure and HLA in healthy donors. Use of 60 Vbeta and 13 Jbeta primers characterized the PCR. The data were produced by immunoSEQ multiplex PCR, yet TCRdb's version contains in-frame clones alone and is incomplete. The sample has 150,000 to 200,000 clones; 60% to 80% are singletons. Sequenced sample: PBMCs. Every receptor here comes from a man aged 50 to 59 in good health and CMV-seropositive.

This clone has a single count. This chain connects TRBV7-2 to TRBJ1-6, with D tentatively TRBD1 (5 bases). Germline V lookup: CDR1 SGHTA, CDR2 FQGNSA. This CDR3 spans 15 amino acids. V lost 2 bases, J lost 2 bases, and 7 bases lay in between. The CDR3 nucleotides are TGTGCCAGCAGCTTAAGGGGAACCTATAATTCACCCCTCCACTTT. This sequence encodes CASSLRGTYNSPLHF.

CDR3: CASGLAGVREQYF. DNA of the CDR3: TGTGCCAGCGGACTAGCGGGGGTCCGCGAGCAGTACTTC. The rearrangement uses TRBV2 and TRBJ2-7, with TRBD2 matching 13 bases. CDR3 length equals 13 residues. CDR1 and CDR2 from the germline V gene are SNHLY and FYNNEI. After removal of 8 bases from V and 6 bases from J, the junction contained 4 bases not matched to a gene. The full variable domain, with the rest looked up from reference TRBV2 and TRBJ2-7, is EPEVTQTPSHQVTQMGQEVILRCVPISNHLYFYWYRQILGQKVEFLVSFYNNEISEKSEIFDDQFSVERPDGSNFTLKIRSTKLEDSAMYFCASGLAGVREQYFGPGTRLTVT.